Listed below are T cell receptor beta chains from one sample, sequenced in a study of shared clonotypes between healthy human individuals. Sequencing was performed with immunoSEQ multiplex PCR; in TCRdb, only in-frame clones are kept and a portion is missing. The table lists around 2.5 million clones, roughly 93% of them singletons, with approximately 0.37% in the top ten. Source material: naive CD4+ T cells from PBMCs. Every receptor here comes from a man aged 18 to 29 in good health. Some clones in this sample may be carry-over from other donors' samples. Each CDR3 is given with its conserved first and last residue. Fields, in order: CDR3 protein, CDR3 DNA, V gene, clone size, J gene, D gene, CDR3 length. The D gene is left open where the match is weak. Clone size is stated in some rows and not others, as once, few, many or a class when expanded.

CDR3: CASSLGQGAGQPQHF
DNA: TGTGCCAGCAGCCTCGGACAGGGGGCGGGACAGCCCCAGCATTTT
V: TRBV6-1
size: .
J: TRBJ1-5
D: TRBD1
length: 15

CDR3: CSVSGANVLTF
DNA: TGCAGTGTTTCTGGGGCCAACGTCCTGACTTTC
V: TRBV20-1
size: .
J: TRBJ2-6
D: .
length: 11

CDR3: CARSLEFGGWETQYF
DNA: TGTGCCAGAAGCTTAGAATTCGGCGGGTGGGAGACCCAGTACTTC
V: TRBV7-5
size: .
J: TRBJ2-5
D: .
length: 15

CDR3: CAWSQGWEAFF
DNA: TGTGCCTGGAGTCAGGGGTGGGAAGCTTTCTTT
V: TRBV30
size: .
J: TRBJ1-1
D: .
length: 11

CDR3: CASNRGPGNTIYF
DNA: TGCGCCAGCAATAGGGGGCCTGGAAACACCATATATTTT
V: TRBV10-1
size: .
J: TRBJ1-3
D: TRBD1
length: 13

CDR3: CASSPDRFYGYTF
DNA: TGTGCCAGCTCACCAGACAGATTCTATGGCTACACCTTC
V: TRBV18
size: .
J: TRBJ1-2
D: .
length: 13

CDR3: CASSFSQRETQYF
DNA: TGCGCCAGCAGCTTTAGTCAAAGGGAGACCCAGTACTTC
V: TRBV5-1
size: .
J: TRBJ2-5
D: .
length: 13

CDR3: CASPPAGNTIYF
DNA: TGTGCCAGCCCCCCCGCCGGAAACACCATATATTTT
V: TRBV18
size: once
J: TRBJ1-3
D: .
length: 12

CDR3: CASSLRGGRDEKLFF
DNA: TGTGCCAGCAGCTTACGTGGGGGAAGGGACGAAAAACTGTTTTTT
V: TRBV7-6
size: .
J: TRBJ1-4
D: .
length: 15

CDR3: CASSGQTSNQPQHF
DNA: TGTGCCAGCAGTGGACAGACTAGCAATCAGCCCCAGCATTTT
V: TRBV6-6
size: .
J: TRBJ1-5
D: .
length: 14

CDR3: CASSSLQDLGELFF
DNA: TGTGCCAGCAGCTCTCTACAGGATCTCGGGGAGCTGTTTTTT
V: TRBV11-2
size: .
J: TRBJ2-2
D: .
length: 14

CDR3: CASSQTSGGYNEQFF
DNA: TGTGCCAGCAGCCAGACTAGCGGGGGCTACAATGAGCAGTTCTTC
V: TRBV11-2
size: once
J: TRBJ2-1
D: TRBD2
length: 15

CDR3: CASSKGQLYSNQPQHF
DNA: TGTGCCAGCAGTAAGGGACAATTATATAGCAATCAGCCCCAGCATTTT
V: TRBV28
size: .
J: TRBJ1-5
D: .
length: 16

CDR3: CASSYSGGLPDTQYF
DNA: TGTGCCAGCAGTTACTCTGGGGGGCTCCCAGATACGCAGTATTTT
V: TRBV6-5
size: .
J: TRBJ2-3
D: .
length: 15

CDR3: CASSQAGLGGPGSCFF
DNA: .
V: TRBV5-4
size: .
J: TRBJ2-2
D: .
length: 16

CDR3: CAWSILAGAYNEQFF
DNA: TGTGCCTGGAGTATACTAGCGGGAGCCTACAATGAGCAGTTCTTC
V: TRBV30
size: .
J: TRBJ2-1
D: TRBD2
length: 15

CDR3: CASSPTQGVGGYTF
DNA: TGTGCCAGCAGTCCGACGCAGGGGGTCGGCGGCTACACCTTC
V: TRBV6-5
size: .
J: TRBJ1-2
D: TRBD1
length: 14

CDR3: CASSPGQGRNTQYF
DNA: TGTGCCAGCAGTCCAGGACAGGGGCGGAATACGCAGTATTTT
V: TRBV27
size: once
J: TRBJ2-3
D: TRBD1
length: 14

CDR3: CASSGSGSSYNEQFF
DNA: TGTGCCAGCAGCGGCAGCGGGAGCTCCTACAATGAGCAGTTCTTC
V: TRBV9
size: few
J: TRBJ2-1
D: TRBD2
length: 15

CDR3: CASSLAWGRQYEQYF
DNA: TGTGCCAGCAGCTTAGCGTGGGGGCGCCAGTACGAGCAGTACTTC
V: TRBV7-2
size: once
J: TRBJ2-7
D: .
length: 15

CDR3: CASSAEFSNTEAFF
DNA: TGTGCCAGCAGCGCCGAATTTTCGAACACTGAAGCTTTCTTT
V: TRBV6-1
size: .
J: TRBJ1-1
D: .
length: 14

CDR3: CSVVKSYATEAFF
DNA: TGCAGCGTTGTGAAATCTTATGCCACTGAAGCTTTCTTT
V: TRBV29-1
size: .
J: TRBJ1-1
D: .
length: 13

CDR3: CASSSLAGGTSYEQYF
DNA: TGTGCCAGCAGCTCACTAGCGGGAGGGACATCCTACGAGCAGTACTTC
V: TRBV7-8
size: .
J: TRBJ2-7
D: TRBD2
length: 16

CDR3: CASSLMNPGRPGYTF
DNA: TGTGCCAGCAGCTTGATGAATCCAGGGAGGCCTGGCTACACCTTC
V: TRBV5-4
size: .
J: TRBJ1-2
D: .
length: 15

CDR3: CASSPIPGTF
DNA: TGTGCCAGCAGCCCCATCCCGGGCACCTTC
V: TRBV7-2
size: .
J: TRBJ1-2
D: .
length: 10

CDR3: CASSLTSGNTIYF
DNA: TGTGCCAGCAGCTTAACCTCTGGAAACACCATATATTTT
V: TRBV7-6
size: once
J: TRBJ1-3
D: .
length: 13